This TCR beta chain was captured by sequencing in a study of blood T cell repertoires in COVID-19. Study information: The United States, Italy and Spain supplied acute and convalescent COVID-19 samples. From T cells, B-cell-depleted T cells, or PBMCs came the material, which was cDNA or gDNA.

Per the study methods: Reference gene primer amplification in the assay estimated nucleated cell counts. Here immunoSEQ multiplex PCR was the method, and the copy in TCRdb shows in-frame clones only, minus some. V and J calls and clone size are those listed in that table; D and trimming were worked out from the DNA. The sample includes about 130,000 clones, about 86% of them seen just once. This clone was found once. Unmatched junction bases numbered 5, after V lost 5 bases and J lost 9 bases. The germline V gene encodes CDR1 SGHNT and CDR2 YENEEA. This CDR3 spans 13 amino acids. V and J are TRBV11-3 and TRBJ2-1; the match to TRBD2 covers 9 bases. The TCR comes from a woman between 50 and 59 years old who had recovered from COVID-19. Sequenced: peripheral blood. Here the CDR3 reads CASSRGLAFEQFF. The CDR3, as DNA: TGTGCCAGCAGCCGCGGACTAGCGTTTGAGCAGTTCTTC.